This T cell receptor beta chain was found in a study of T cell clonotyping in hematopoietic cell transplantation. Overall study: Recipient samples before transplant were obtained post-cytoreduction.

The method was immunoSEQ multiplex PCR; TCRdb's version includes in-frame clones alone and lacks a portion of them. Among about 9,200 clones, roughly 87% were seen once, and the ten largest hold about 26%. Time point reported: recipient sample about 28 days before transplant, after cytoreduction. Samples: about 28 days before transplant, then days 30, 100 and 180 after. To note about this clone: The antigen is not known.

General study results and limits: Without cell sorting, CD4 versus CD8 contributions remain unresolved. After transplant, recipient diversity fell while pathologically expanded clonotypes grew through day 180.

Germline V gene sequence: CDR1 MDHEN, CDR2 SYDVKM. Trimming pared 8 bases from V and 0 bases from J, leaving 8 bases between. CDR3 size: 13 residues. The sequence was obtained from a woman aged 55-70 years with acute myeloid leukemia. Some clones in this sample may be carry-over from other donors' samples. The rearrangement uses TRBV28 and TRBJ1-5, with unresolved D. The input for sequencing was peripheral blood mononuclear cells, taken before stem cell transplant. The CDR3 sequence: CASGQNSNQPQHF. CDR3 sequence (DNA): TGTGCCAGCGGGCAGAATAGCAATCAGCCCCAGCATTTT.